The 19 T cell receptor beta chains below all came from one sample that was sequenced in a study of T-cell reconstitution after alpha-beta-depleted transplantation in children. Unique molecular identifiers were incorporated into the prepared TCRbeta library. MiXCR, applied by TCRdb to the PCR reads, yields one record per CDR3 protein. The data hold a few hundred thousand distinct CDR3 sequences, with 11% observed a single time. This specimen consisted of peripheral blood, obtained 180 days after TCRalphabeta/CD19-depleted stem cell transplant. These receptors were obtained from a male patient under 10 years old who had a stem cell transplant for chronic granulomatous disease, so the T cells may come from the graft donor.

This clonotype occurred many times. The chain employs TRBV14 and TRBJ2-6; D gene uncertain. The V and J ends lost 7 bases and 0 bases respectively, with 16 bases between them. Germline values: CDR1 SGHDN, CDR2 FVKESK. There are 17 residues in the CDR3. CDR3 bases: TGTGCCAGCACGGCAATTGGGATAGGCTCTGGGGCCAACGTCCTGACTTTC. Its translation: CASTAIGIGSGANVLTF.

About this clonotype itself: Possible read error: a much larger clone is one base away. V is TRBV7-8 and J is TRBJ2-2; perhaps D is TRBD1 or TRBD2 (5 bases each). CDR3 size: 14 residues. V dropped 3 bases and J dropped 9 bases, with 14 bases sitting between them. From germline, CDR1 is SGHVS and CDR2 FQNEAQ. DNA for the CDR3: TGTGCCAGCAGCTTTACAGGAGGAACCAGGGAGCTGTTTTTT. This translates into CASSFTGGTRELFF. Full variable domain (rest looked up from reference TRBV7-8 and TRBJ2-2): GAGVSQSPRYKVAKRGQDVALRCDPISGHVSLFWYQQALGQGPEFLTYFQNEAQLDKSGLPSDRFFAERPEGSVSTLKIQRTQQEDSAVYLCASSFTGGTRELFFGEGSRLTVL.

This clonotype was counted many times. This rearrangement joins TRBV4-3 to TRBJ1-1, with TRBD1 as a possible D gene (5 bases). Trimming took 4 bases from V and 11 from J, leaving 20 bases between them. Looked up from germline, CDR1 is LGHNA and CDR2 is YSLEER. The CDR3 runs 14 residues. CDR3 loop: CASSRGVGISVAFF. In DNA form, the CDR3 reads TGCGCCAGCAGCCGAGGGGTCGGGATAAGTGTGGCTTTCTTT.

In nucleotides, the CDR3 is TGTGCCAGCAGTTACCTCGGGTCTTCCCCCTACGAGCAGTACTTC. Its translation is CASSYLGSSPYEQYF. V gene TRBV6-5 combines with J gene TRBJ2-7; D is uncertain. Trimming left V 2 bases short and J 2 bases short, with 13 bases between. CDR1 and CDR2 (germline): MNHEY, SVGAGI. The CDR3 is 15 residues long.

This clonotype is a singleton in its sample. The V call is TRBV23-1, the J call TRBJ2-1; 11 bases fit TRBD2. TRBV23-1 is reported as an ORF; its role is uncertain. Trimming cost V 8 bases and J 8 bases; bases outside gene matches: 11. The CDR3 length is 15 residues. The CDR3: CASVPLAGGYHEQFF. The CDR3 coding sequence is TGCGCCAGCGTTCCGCTAGCGGGAGGTTATCATGAGCAGTTCTTC.

This clonotype was observed many times. The rearrangement joins TRBV12-3 or TRBV12-4 to TRBJ2-3; D unclear. The CDR3 has 14 residues. The V and J ends lost 2 bases and 0 bases respectively, with 6 bases between them. CDR3 sequence reads: CASSLMGSTDTQYF. The CDR3, as DNA: TGTGCCAGCAGTTTAATGGGCAGCACAGATACGCAGTATTTT.

This clonotype was seen ten or more times. V usage is TRBV7-2 and J usage is TRBJ2-1, with D perhaps assigned TRBD1 or TRBD2 (5 bases each). V was pared by 6 bases and J by 0 bases, with 15 bases between. The CDR3 length is 16 residues. From germline, CDR1 is SGHTA and CDR2 FQGNSA. CDR3 sequence reads: CASRYPGRSSYNEQFF. CDR3 nucleotides: TGTGCCAGCAGATACCCGGGACGTAGCTCCTACAATGAGCAGTTCTTC.

In this sample, this clonotype turned up a few times. The chain uses TRBV2 and TRBJ2-5, with D perhaps being TRBD1 or TRBD2 (5 bases each). Germline V gives CDR1 SNHLY, CDR2 FYNNEI. The V end lost 7 bases, the J end lost 0 bases, and 9 bases lay between the germline ends. This CDR3 contains 13 residues. The CDR3 DNA follows: TGTGCCAGCACCCGGGACCACCAAGAGACCCAGTACTTC. Encoded protein: CASTRDHQETQYF.

This clonotype appeared many times. This sequence joins TRBV4-1 and TRBJ1-4; no clear D. This CDR3 is built from 16 residues. Germline values: CDR1 MGHRA, CDR2 YSYEKL. V gave up 4 bases and J gave up 11 bases, with 23 bases separating them. CDR3 amino acids: CASSRAGEAGRKKLFF. In nucleotides, the CDR3 is TGCGCCAGCAGCCGTGCGGGCGAGGCCGGTAGGAAGAAACTGTTTTTT.

This clonotype came up many times. J is TRBJ2-5 and V is TRBV12-3 or TRBV12-4; D may be TRBD2 (5 bases). The CDR3 loop spans 12 amino acids. V was trimmed by 6 bases and J by 2 bases, leaving 7 bases between them. Here the CDR3 reads CASRRVQETQYF. The CDR3 DNA follows: TGTGCCAGCAGGAGGGTACAAGAGACCCAGTACTTC.

At least ten counts were recorded for this clonotype. Here the CDR3 reads CSASAPYRGQSYEQYF. CDR3 DNA: TGCAGTGCTAGTGCCCCCTACAGGGGGCAGAGCTACGAGCAGTACTTC. V gene TRBV20-1 combines with J gene TRBJ2-7; 9 bases are a match to TRBD1. Germline loops: CDR1 DFQATT, CDR2 SNEGSKA (reference sequence). The V segment lost 3 bases and the J segment 3 bases; nucleotides outside the gene matches: 12. The CDR3 runs 16 residues.

This clonotype occurred many times. The chain links TRBV4-3 to TRBJ2-3; the D gene is possibly TRBD2 (6 bases). Trimming removed 0 bases from V and 1 base from J, with 14 bases in between. Looked up from germline, CDR1 is LGHNA and CDR2 is YSLEER. The CDR3 runs to 17 residues. DNA for the CDR3: TGCGCCAGCAGCCAAGATGGGCCGGGGGAAGGCACAGATACGCAGTATTTT. It codes for CASSQDGPGEGTDTQYF.

The table lists this clonotype with many counts. This chain connects TRBV5-5 to TRBJ2-3; TRBD2 agrees at 10 bases. CDR1 and CDR2 (germline): SGHKS, YYEKEE (reference sequence). The V gene end was trimmed by 3 bases and the J gene end by 2 bases; junction bases not matched to a gene: 3. This CDR3 comprises 15 residues. The CDR3 loop reads CASSSGLAVTDTQYF. CDR3 nucleotides: TGTGCCAGCAGCTCCGGACTAGCGGTCACAGATACGCAGTATTTT.

In this sample, this clonotype turned up a few times. The chain couples TRBV7-8 to TRBJ2-1; TRBD2 matches 8 bases. The V gene's germline CDR1 is SGHVS and CDR2 FQNEAQ. With V trimmed by 3 bases and J by 6 bases, 4 bases remained unmatched. CDR3 length equals 14 residues. The CDR3 nucleotides are TGTGCCAGCAGCTTCAGCGGGAGCGCCAATGAGCAGTTCTTC. This encodes CASSFSGSANEQFF.

This clonotype was picked up many times. V gene TRBV5-1 combines with J gene TRBJ2-5, with no clear D. V lost 0 bases to trimming and J lost 2 bases, with 8 bases between them. The germline CDR1 and CDR2 sequences are SGHRS and YFSETQ. The CDR3 has 14 amino acids. The CDR3 is CASSLAGSQETQYF. DNA for the CDR3: TGCGCCAGCAGCTTGGCTGGCAGTCAAGAGACCCAGTACTTC.

This clonotype was detected many times. Relative to the germline gene, one junction end is altered; a read error may explain this. J is TRBJ2-7 and V is TRBV20-1, with D possibly called TRBD1 or TRBD2 (5 bases each). The CDR3 runs 13 residues. Germline CDR1 DFQATT, CDR2 SNEGSKA (reference sequence). Here the CDR3 DNA reads TGCAGTGCTAGTCACGGGGCACGCTACGAACAGTACTTC. Protein: CSASHGARYEQYF.

This clonotype was seen repeatedly, ten times or more. The rearrangement links TRBV28 to TRBJ1-5, with D unresolved. Germline V gene lookup returns CDR1 MDHEN and CDR2 SYDVKM. Trimming took off 3 bases at V and 3 bases at J, with 9 bases between the two ends. This CDR3 has 14 residues. The CDR3 sequence is CASSLEFNNQPQHF. In DNA, the CDR3 is TGTGCCAGCAGTTTGGAGTTCAACAATCAGCCCCAGCATTTT.

This clonotype appeared many times. The chain has TRBV5-1 and TRBJ2-5; D is undetermined. Trimming removed 6 bases at V and 0 bases at J, with 15 bases between. CDR1 and CDR2 (germline): SGHRS, YFSETQ. The length of the CDR3 is 15 residues. The CDR3 DNA follows: TGCGCCAGCACGCGGTGGGTTGAGGACCAAGAGACCCAGTACTTC. This translates into CASTRWVEDQETQYF.

This chain connects TRBV2 to TRBJ2-1; 9 bases are shared with TRBD1. Losses at the gene ends were 4 bases for V and 10 bases for J; bases not matched to a gene: 11. Germline V gene lookup returns CDR1 SNHLY and CDR2 FYNNEI. This CDR3 spans 15 amino acids. The CDR3 here is CASSGGTGTAVEQFF. The CDR3, as DNA: TGTGCCAGCAGTGGGGGGACAGGGACGGCCGTAGAGCAGTTCTTC.